This entry lists 11 T cell receptor beta chains sequenced from one sample in a study of shared clonotypes between healthy human individuals. Repertoires were generated with immunoSEQ multiplex PCR, while TCRdb's copy carries only in-frame clones and drops some. This table holds over 2 million clones, 95% found once. The sample comprised naive CD4+ T cells sorted from blood. Subset specified: CD45RA+ positively selected. Receptors were obtained from a man in his late teens or twenties in good health.

V gene TRBV9 combines with J gene TRBJ2-3; 7 bases are a match to TRBD1. Germline-derived CDR1 and CDR2 are SGDLS and YYNGEE. V gave up 5 bases and J gave up 2 bases; unmatched junction bases: 5. The CDR3 sequence is 14 residues long. CDR3 amino acids: CASRRGTDTDTQYF. CDR3 nucleotides: TGTGCCAGCAGGAGGGGGACAGACACAGATACGCAGTATTTT.

Here the CDR3 reads CASSITSGRVEQFF. The CDR3 DNA sequence: TGTGCCAGTAGTATCACTAGCGGGAGGGTTGAGCAGTTCTTC. The chain couples TRBV19 to TRBJ2-1; TRBD2 aligns across 13 bases. The ends lost 3 bases at V and 9 bases at J; junction bases unmatched: 2. Germline values: CDR1 LNHDA, CDR2 SQIVND (reference sequence). This CDR3 spans 14 amino acids.

V usage is TRBV19 and J usage is TRBJ1-1; TRBD1 is a possible D gene (5 bases). V dropped 3 bases and J dropped 0 bases, with 20 bases sitting between them. The CDR3 consists of 18 residues. From germline, CDR1 is LNHDA and CDR2 SQIVND (reference sequence). The CDR3 DNA follows: TGTGCCAGTAGTATGTCTCTACAGGCCCGAACCATGAACACTGAAGCTTTCTTT. Translated, it gives CASSMSLQARTMNTEAFF.

This sequence joins TRBV19 and TRBJ1-1; 8 bases line up with TRBD1. J was trimmed by 1 base and V by 8 bases; bases with no gene match: 6. Germline CDR1 and CDR2: LNHDA and SQIVND (reference sequence). CDR3 length equals 14 residues. The CDR3: CASLNGQGNTEAFF. The CDR3 bases are TGTGCCAGTCTAAACGGACAGGGGAACACTGAAGCTTTCTTT.

This chain links TRBV18 with TRBJ1-3; no firm D call. The V end lost 1 base, the J end lost 0 bases, and 7 bases lay between the germline ends. The CDR3 contains 15 residues. Germline V CDR1 and CDR2: KGHSH, LQKENI. The CDR3 DNA reads as TGTGCCAGCTCACCACAGGCCAGCTCTGGAAACACCATATATTTT. It yields the protein CASSPQASSGNTIYF.

This chain connects TRBV11-2 to TRBJ1-3, with D maybe TRBD1 (5 bases). In germline, CDR1 is SGHAT, CDR2 FQNNGV. The length of the CDR3 is 15 residues. Deletions cut 3 bases from V and 2 bases from J, with 11 bases between. This CDR3 reads CASSLEGSTGNTIYF. The CDR3 nucleotides read TGTGCCAGCAGCTTGGAGGGGTCGACTGGAAACACCATATATTTT.

As concerns this clone: At the DNA level, this CDR3 is encoded by other sequences in the same sample as well. The chain has TRBV18 and TRBJ1-4, with 10 bases fitting TRBD1. Germline CDR1 reads KGHSH; CDR2 reads LQKENI. J was trimmed by 0 bases and V by 6 bases; bases with no gene match: 4. The CDR3 consists of 16 residues. CDR3 amino acids: CASSQGQGATNEKLFF. The DNA of the CDR3 is TGTGCCAGCTCCCAAGGACAGGGGGCAACTAATGAAAAACTGTTTTTT. The full variable domain, its missing parts supplied by reference TRBV18 and TRBJ1-4, is NAGVMQNPRHLVRRRGQEARLRCSPMKGHSHVYWYRQLPEEGLKFMVYLQKENIIDESGMPKERFSAEFPKEGPSILRIQQVVRGDSAAYFCASSQGQGATNEKLFFGSGTQLSVL.

J is TRBJ1-1 and V is TRBV6-6; D may be TRBD1 (6 bases). Germline CDR1 reads MNHNY; CDR2 reads SVGAGI (reference sequence). The ends were cut back, 0 bases at V and 5 bases at J, with 10 bases in the middle. The CDR3 covers 14 residues. The CDR3 sequence is CASSYSGGGTEAFF. In DNA form, the CDR3 reads TGTGCCAGCAGTTACTCAGGGGGAGGAACTGAAGCTTTCTTT.

Of note for this clone: Other DNA sequences in this specimen translate into the identical CDR3. The CDR3 DNA reads as TGTGCCAGTAGCAGGGACAGGTCTAATGAAAAACTGTTTTTT. Its translation is CASSRDRSNEKLFF. This chain joins TRBV19 and TRBJ1-4, with TRBD1 identical over 8 bases. CDR1 is LNHDA, CDR2 SQIVND, per germline (reference sequence). Trimming at V came to 6 bases and at J to 3 bases, leaving 3 bases not matched to a gene. The CDR3 has 14 amino acids.

The chain joins TRBV15 to TRBJ2-7; D perhaps matches TRBD2 (6 bases). Germline V lookup: CDR1 LNHNV, CDR2 YYDKDF (reference sequence). Trimming took 5 bases from V and 3 from J, leaving 17 bases between them. This CDR3 has 15 residues. The chain's CDR3 is CATSPRFGGNYEQYF. The CDR3 DNA is TGTGCCACCAGCCCCAGATTCGGCGGGAACTACGAGCAGTACTTC.

The rearrangement links TRBV19 to TRBJ1-2; the D is unclear. CDR3 size: 13 residues. CDR1 is LNHDA and CDR2 is SQIVND in the germline V gene (reference sequence). Trimming pared 7 bases from V and 8 bases from J, leaving 17 bases between. The CDR3 DNA follows: TGTGCCAGTATGGTAGAACCTAAGCGAGGCTACACCTTC. Translating gives CASMVEPKRGYTF. The whole variable domain, filled in from reference TRBV19 and TRBJ1-2, reads DGGITQSPKYLFRKEGQNVTLSCEQNLNHDAMYWYRQDPGQGLRLIYYSQIVNDFQKGDIAEGYSVSREKKESFPLTVTSAQKNPTAFYLCASMVEPKRGYTFGSGTRLTVV.